The 31 T cell receptor beta chains below all came from one sample that was sequenced in a study of cytotoxic CD8 clonotypes in ibrutinib-treated CLL. The protocol was immunoSEQ multiplex PCR, while the TCRdb copy is restricted to in-frame clones and leaves out a portion. The sample includes about 57,000 clones, 45% to 70% of them seen just once. The sample was PBMCs, taken after 24 months of ibrutinib treatment. These receptor sequences come from a human donor with chronic lymphocytic leukemia.

The chain is built from TRBV27 and TRBJ2-7, with TRBD2 matching 11 bases. The germline CDR1 and CDR2 sequences are MNHEY and SMNVEV (reference sequence). The V and J ends lost 6 bases and 2 bases, in that order; junction bases with no gene match: 3. The CDR3 loop spans 14 amino acids. The CDR3, as DNA: TGTGCCAGCAGCCCTAGCGGGGGGCCCTACGAGCAGTACTTC. Its protein is CASSPSGGPYEQYF.

The V call is TRBV6-1, the J call TRBJ1-6; maybe TRBD1 (5 bases). The CDR3 spans 16 residues. V gave up 1 base and J gave up 7 bases, with 14 bases separating them. Germline CDR1 MNHNS, CDR2 SASEGT. The CDR3 protein is CASSEEGARTNSPLHF. The CDR3, as DNA: TGTGCCAGCAGTGAAGAAGGCGCTCGGACAAATTCACCCCTCCACTTT.

This rearrangement joins TRBV29-1 to TRBJ2-1, with a weak D call TRBD1 (5 bases). The CDR3 runs 17 residues. The V gene lost 3 bases and the J gene lost 0 bases, with 18 bases spanning the gap. CDR1 is SQVTM and CDR2 is ANQGSEA in the germline V gene. The CDR3 DNA reads TGCAGCGTTGACAGGGTCCGAAAAGGTTACTCCTACAATGAGCAGTTCTTC. Its translation is CSVDRVRKGYSYNEQFF.

This clone turned up a few times. The genes are TRBV28 and TRBJ1-4, with D possibly TRBD1 on 6 matching bases. CDR1 and CDR2 (germline): MDHEN, SYDVKM. V lost 5 bases and J lost 6, with 13 bases in between. The CDR3 contains 14 residues. The CDR3 sequence is CASSAGGRDEKLFF. CDR3 nucleotides: TGTGCCAGCAGTGCGGGGGGGCGAGATGAAAAACTGTTTTTT.

The rearrangement uses TRBV4-1 and TRBJ2-2, with D hard to call. Trimming removed 9 bases from V and 1 base from J, with 6 bases in between. This CDR3 region has 12 residues. Germline V gene lookup returns CDR1 MGHRA and CDR2 YSYEKL. The CDR3 nucleotides are TGCGCCAGTACAGAGAACACCGGGGAGCTGTTTTTT. Residues: CASTENTGELFF.

This clone is a singleton in its sample. The CDR3: CASKRTSTDTQYF. CDR3 coding DNA: TGTGCCAGCAAGAGGACTAGCACAGATACGCAGTATTTT. The chain has TRBV27 and TRBJ2-3; tentative D call: TRBD2 (5 bases). Trimming cost V 7 bases and J 0 bases, with 8 bases left between them. CDR3 size: 13 residues. Germline V CDR1 and CDR2: MNHEY, SMNVEV (reference sequence).

This clone was seen more than once but under ten times. J is TRBJ1-2 and V is TRBV29-1, with D uncertain. V was pared by 0 bases and J by 6 bases, with 5 bases between. Germline V gives CDR1 SQVTM, CDR2 ANQGSEA. CDR3 length: 11 amino acids. The CDR3 nucleotides are TGCAGCGTTGAAGACCCAAATGGCTACACCTTC. This translates into CSVEDPNGYTF.

The V and J genes are TRBV29-1 and TRBJ1-2; TRBD1 might be the D (5 bases). CDR1 SQVTM and CDR2 ANQGSEA come from the germline V gene. This CDR3 spans 15 amino acids. The V end lost 8 bases, the J end lost 0 bases, and 19 bases lay between the germline ends. CDR3 in DNA: TGCAGCATACCTTACGAGGGGATTTCTAACTATGGCTACACCTTC. Residues: CSIPYEGISNYGYTF. The entire variable domain, with the rest obtained from reference TRBV29-1 and TRBJ1-2, is as follows: SAVISQKPSRDICQRGTSLTIQCQVDSQVTMMFWYRQQPGQSLTLIATANQGSEATYESGFVIDKFPISRPNLTFSTLTVSNMSPEDSSIYLCSIPYEGISNYGYTFGSGTRLTVV.

This clone was detected once. The chain couples TRBV5-1 to TRBJ1-1; D ambiguous. The ends were cut back, 3 bases at V and 1 base at J, with 16 bases in the middle. Germline assignment: CDR1 SGHRS and CDR2 YFSETQ. The CDR3 loop spans 16 amino acids. CDR3 coding DNA: TGCGCCAGCAGCTCCCTTCATAAGCGGGAGAACACTGAAGCTTTCTTT. This gives the protein CASSSLHKRENTEAFF.

The chain carries TRBV2 and TRBJ2-6, with D possibly TRBD2 on 6 matching bases. Deletions cut 5 bases from V and 2 bases from J, with 13 bases between. Germline V gives CDR1 SNHLY, CDR2 FYNNEI. The CDR3 loop spans 16 amino acids. In DNA form, the CDR3 reads TGTGCCAGCAGTAAGATCAGGGAGGCTGGGGCCAACGTCCTGACTTTC. It codes for CASSKIREAGANVLTF.

The J gene is TRBJ1-2, the V gene TRBV28; D is possibly TRBD1 (6 bases). CDR3 length: 14 amino acids. Germline V gene sequence: CDR1 MDHEN, CDR2 SYDVKM. V dropped 3 bases and J dropped 3 bases, with 11 bases sitting between them. The CDR3 sequence is CASSFPDRYYGYTF. For the CDR3, the DNA is TGTGCCAGCAGTTTCCCGGACAGATACTATGGCTACACCTTC.

The genes are TRBV5-4 and TRBJ2-7; TRBD2 matches 8 bases. Per the germline V gene, CDR1 is SGHNT and CDR2 is YYREEE (reference sequence). V was clipped by 4 bases and J by 4 bases; unmatched bases: 1. This CDR3 contains 12 residues. As DNA, the CDR3 is TGTGCCAGCAGCCGGGGGGGATACGAGCAGTACTTC. This encodes CASSRGGYEQYF.

The genes are TRBV7-9 and TRBJ1-1; unclear D gene. V lost 0 bases and J 11 bases, leaving 7 bases between the germline ends. CDR3 length: 11 residues. Per germline, CDR1 SEHNR and CDR2 FQNEAQ (reference sequence). The CDR3 sequence is CASSLAGLAFF. The CDR3 region has the DNA TGTGCCAGCAGCTTAGCCGGTTTGGCTTTCTTT. The full variable domain, in which reference TRBV7-9 and TRBJ1-1 provide the parts outside the CDR3, is DTGVSQNPRHKITKRGQNVTFRCDPISEHNRLYWYRQTLGQGPEFLTYFQNEAQLEKSRLLSDRFSAERPKGSFSTLEIQRTEQGDSAMYLCASSLAGLAFFGQGTRLTVV.

The V call is TRBV7-2, the J call TRBJ2-2; 7 bases agree with TRBD2. This CDR3 has 15 amino acids. Germline CDR1 and CDR2: SGHTA and FQGNSA. V dropped 5 bases and J dropped 7; count of bases not matched to a gene: 10. DNA of the CDR3: TGTGCCAGCAGCGCCAGGGCGGGAGATGGCGGGGAGCTGTTTTTT. Protein sequence: CASSARAGDGGELFF. Full variable domain (remainder filled in from reference TRBV7-2 and TRBJ2-2): GAGVSQSPSNKVTEKGKDVELRCDPISGHTALYWYRQSLGQGLEFLIYFQGNSAPDKSGLPSDRFSAERTGGSVSTLTIQRTQQEDSAVYLCASSARAGDGGELFFGEGSRLTVL.

J is TRBJ1-5 and V is TRBV7-2; D call uncertain. The V gene's germline CDR1 is SGHTA and CDR2 FQGNSA. The CDR3 totals 15 residues. The V and J ends lost 7 bases and 2 bases respectively, with 15 bases between them. In DNA, the CDR3 is TGTGCCAGCACCCTGCGGGGAATTGGCAATCAGCCCCAGCATTTT. Protein product: CASTLRGIGNQPQHF.

The chain combines TRBV10-1 with TRBJ1-5; D gene uncertain. This CDR3 region has 13 residues. The germline V gene encodes CDR1 WNHNN and CDR2 SYGVQD (reference sequence). Trimming removed 6 bases at V and 9 bases at J, with 15 bases between. The CDR3 nucleotides are TGCGCCAGCAGCTCCGCAGACTACGGGCCCCAGCATTTT. Amino acid sequence: CASSSADYGPQHF.

The chain uses TRBV6-5 and TRBJ1-5; 8 nucleotides agree with TRBD1. This CDR3 is built from 15 residues. Germline V CDR1 and CDR2: MNHEY, SVGAGI. The V gene end was trimmed by 6 bases and the J gene end by 3 bases; junction bases not matched to a gene: 7. The CDR3 nucleotides are TGTGCCAGCAGATCGGACAGGGCTTTCAATCAGCCCCAGCATTTT. Translated, it gives CASRSDRAFNQPQHF.

The chain is built from TRBV7-2 and TRBJ1-2; perhaps TRBD1 as D (6 bases). Trimming took 5 bases from V and 7 from J, leaving 20 bases between them. The CDR3 is made up of 15 amino acids. CDR1 is SGHTA, CDR2 FQGNSA, per germline. In DNA form, the CDR3 reads TGTGCCAGCAGCACCTGGACAGACCACGATTCTGGCTACACCTTC. Encoded protein: CASSTWTDHDSGYTF.

V and J are TRBV7-9 and TRBJ2-1, with D unresolved. The germline V gene encodes CDR1 SEHNR and CDR2 FQNEAQ (reference sequence). Trimming took off 1 base at V and 0 bases at J, with 19 bases between the two ends. The CDR3 has 19 amino acids. The chain's CDR3 is CASSLVLNSEFSSYNEQFF. In DNA, the CDR3 is TGTGCCAGCAGCTTAGTTTTAAACAGTGAATTCAGCTCCTACAATGAGCAGTTCTTC.

The chain joins TRBV7-2 to TRBJ2-5, with D possibly matching TRBD1 (5 bases). CDR3 size: 14 residues. The V gene lost 3 bases and the J gene lost 1 base, with 9 bases spanning the gap. Germline V CDR1 and CDR2: SGHTA, FQGNSA. CDR3 residues: CASSFRQPQETQYF. The DNA of the CDR3 is TGTGCCAGCAGCTTCCGACAGCCCCAAGAGACCCAGTACTTC.

The CDR3 DNA sequence: TGTGCCAGCAGCTTAGCTGGCGGGGGAAAATACAATGAGCAGTTCTTC. Protein sequence: CASSLAGGGKYNEQFF. This rearrangement joins TRBV7-7 to TRBJ2-1, with 7 bases matching TRBD2. CDR1 SSHAT and CDR2 FNYEAQ come from the germline V gene (reference sequence). This CDR3 spans 16 amino acids. J was trimmed by 4 bases and V by 0 bases; bases with no gene match: 6.

This clone was detected a few times. The chain carries TRBV6-1 and TRBJ1-5; maybe TRBD1 (5 bases). V lost 1 base, J lost 2 bases, and 9 bases lay in between. Looked up from germline, CDR1 is MNHNS and CDR2 is SASEGT. The CDR3 has 15 amino acids. CDR3 DNA sequence: TGTGCCAGCAGTGAAGAAGGGACCCGCAATCAGCCCCAGCATTTT. It encodes CASSEEGTRNQPQHF.

The chain uses TRBV23-1 and TRBJ2-4; no firm D call. TRBV23-1 is labeled an ORF, and its function is uncertain. The V and J ends lost 7 bases and 2 bases respectively, with 12 bases between them. CDR3 size: 14 residues. CDR3 in amino acids: CASKGRVSKNIQYF. The CDR3 bases are TGCGCCAGCAAAGGAAGGGTATCCAAAAACATTCAGTACTTC.

The rearrangement uses TRBV7-2 and TRBJ2-7; D is unclear. Trimming took off 1 base at V and 4 bases at J, with 8 bases between the two ends. CDR1 is SGHTA and CDR2 is FQGNSA in the germline V gene. CDR3 size: 13 residues. The CDR3 loop reads CASSLGAVYEQYF. CDR3 nucleotide sequence: TGTGCCAGCAGCTTAGGTGCCGTTTACGAGCAGTACTTC. Full variable domain (missing parts from reference TRBV7-2 and TRBJ2-7): GAGVSQSPSNKVTEKGKDVELRCDPISGHTALYWYRQSLGQGLEFLIYFQGNSAPDKSGLPSDRFSAERTGGSVSTLTIQRTQQEDSAVYLCASSLGAVYEQYFGPGTRLTVT.

Many counts were recorded for this clone. The gene calls are TRBV6-5 and TRBJ2-1; D not certain. The CDR3 has 15 residues. V was shortened by 6 bases and J by 2 bases, with 14 bases between the two germline ends. The germline V gene has CDR1 MNHEY and CDR2 SVGAGI. CDR3: CASSPIPRAYNEQFF. The CDR3 nucleotides read TGTGCCAGCAGCCCAATCCCAAGGGCCTACAATGAGCAGTTCTTC.

The rearrangement uses TRBV6-6 and TRBJ2-7; maybe TRBD1 (5 bases). Germline loops: CDR1 MNHNY, CDR2 SVGAGI (reference sequence). The CDR3 contains 13 residues. Trimming left V 3 bases short and J 1 base short, with 7 bases between. In DNA form, the CDR3 reads TGTGCCAGCAGTTATCCAGGGTCCTACGAGCAGTACTTC. Amino acid sequence: CASSYPGSYEQYF.

This clone has more than one count but fewer than ten. This chain's CDR3 is CASSPTRYQETQYF. The DNA for the CDR3 is TGTGCCAGCTCACCAACGAGGTACCAAGAGACCCAGTACTTC. The chain has TRBV18 and TRBJ2-5; D not certain. V was clipped by 2 bases and J by 0 bases, with 7 bases between them. The CDR3 totals 14 residues. Germline CDR1 is KGHSH and CDR2 is LQKENI. Based on the CDR3 plus reference TRBV18 and TRBJ2-5, the full variable domain is NAGVMQNPRHLVRRRGQEARLRCSPMKGHSHVYWYRQLPEEGLKFMVYLQKENIIDESGMPKERFSAEFPKEGPSILRIQQVVRGDSAAYFCASSPTRYQETQYFGPGTRLLVL.

V is TRBV6-5 and J is TRBJ2-1, with 7 bases that match TRBD1. Germline V CDR1 and CDR2: MNHEY, SVGAGI. CDR3 length equals 14 residues. V gave up 6 bases and J gave up 3 bases; unmatched junction bases: 5. CDR3 bases: TGTGCCAGCAGCAAACAGGGGCGCTACAATGAGCAGTTCTTC. Residues: CASSKQGRYNEQFF.

The chain employs TRBV11-2 and TRBJ2-1, with D perhaps matching TRBD2 (5 bases). Trimming pared 5 bases from V and 2 bases from J, leaving 10 bases between. This CDR3 is built from 14 residues. Germline CDR1 is SGHAT and CDR2 is FQNNGV. CDR3 in amino acids: CASSPPGAYNEQFF. The CDR3 DNA sequence: TGTGCCAGCAGCCCCCCCGGGGCCTACAATGAGCAGTTCTTC.

The rearrangement uses TRBV4-2 and TRBJ1-1; D perhaps matches TRBD1 (6 bases). Trimming removed 2 bases from V and 0 bases from J, with 7 bases in between. Germline V gene sequence: CDR1 LGHNA, CDR2 YNFKEQ. The CDR3 spans 14 residues. The CDR3 region is CASSQQGMNTEAFF. CDR3 sequence (DNA): TGTGCCAGCAGCCAACAGGGGATGAACACTGAAGCTTTCTTT.

The chain combines TRBV2 with TRBJ2-7; TRBD1 matches 9 bases. The length of the CDR3 is 15 residues. V was clipped by 6 bases and J by 3 bases; unmatched bases: 9. Per germline, CDR1 SNHLY and CDR2 FYNNEI. CDR3 amino acids: CASREKTGGDYEQYF. For the CDR3, the DNA is TGTGCCAGCAGAGAGAAGACAGGGGGGGACTACGAGCAGTACTTC.